A selection of T cell receptor beta chains follows, all from one sample in a study of vaccination and CD4 T cells after COVID-19. TCRdb independently ran MiXCR on the PCR reads; one entry per CDR3 protein. Of over 7,500 distinct CDR3 sequences in the sample, roughly two fifths were seen once. These receptors lack a known antigen. Sequencing was done on a sample of CD4+ T cells from blood, cultured in vitro. Every receptor here comes from a human donor in good health. Each CDR3 is given with its conserved first and last residue. Only some rows state a clone size, as once, few, many or a class for expanded clones.

CDR3 protein: CASSSQDLNYGYTF
CDR3 length: 14
V gene: TRBV28
clone size: NA
J gene: TRBJ1-2

CDR3 protein: CASRGREATGELFF
CDR3 length: 14
V gene: TRBV6-4
clone size: few
J gene: TRBJ2-2

CDR3 protein: CASSLAGQERDEQFF
CDR3 length: 15
V gene: TRBV7-6
clone size: once
J gene: TRBJ2-1

CDR3 protein: CASSHWGRDRGPQETQYF
CDR3 length: 18
V gene: TRBV6-2/TRBV6-3
clone size: NA
J gene: TRBJ2-5

CDR3 protein: CASTPSGYQETQYF
CDR3 length: 14
V gene: TRBV28
clone size: NA
J gene: TRBJ2-5

CDR3 protein: CASSLGTGVSTEAFF
CDR3 length: 15
V gene: TRBV7-9
clone size: NA
J gene: TRBJ1-1

CDR3 protein: CASSYGGAGNQPQHF
CDR3 length: 15
V gene: TRBV6-2/TRBV6-3
clone size: few
J gene: TRBJ1-5

CDR3 protein: CASSLFPRTSGNNNEQFF
CDR3 length: 18
V gene: TRBV7-8
clone size: NA
J gene: TRBJ2-1

CDR3 protein: CASSGLGRGSDTQYF
CDR3 length: 15
V gene: TRBV2
clone size: once
J gene: TRBJ2-3

CDR3 protein: CASSPGQGAWETQYF
CDR3 length: 15
V gene: TRBV7-6
clone size: NA
J gene: TRBJ2-5

CDR3 protein: CASSYSLRSGRESDTQYF
CDR3 length: 18
V gene: TRBV6-2/TRBV6-3
clone size: NA
J gene: TRBJ2-3

CDR3 protein: CSATDRQQYGYTF
CDR3 length: 13
V gene: TRBV20-1
clone size: NA
J gene: TRBJ1-2

CDR3 protein: CASSRTPKMNTEAFF
CDR3 length: 15
V gene: TRBV21-1
clone size: NA
J gene: TRBJ1-1

CDR3 protein: CASSDRAYGYTF
CDR3 length: 12
V gene: TRBV12-3/TRBV12-4
clone size: NA
J gene: TRBJ1-2

CDR3 protein: CASISGTGDTQYF
CDR3 length: 13
V gene: TRBV2
clone size: NA
J gene: TRBJ2-3

CDR3 protein: CASSQDTGAQYEQYF
CDR3 length: 15
V gene: TRBV4-2
clone size: NA
J gene: TRBJ2-7

CDR3 protein: CASRDGAGGSYEQYF
CDR3 length: 15
V gene: TRBV19
clone size: NA
J gene: TRBJ2-7

CDR3 protein: CAIGGAKNTEAFF
CDR3 length: 13
V gene: TRBV10-3
clone size: NA
J gene: TRBJ1-1

CDR3 protein: CSARNPWGLETQYF
CDR3 length: 14
V gene: TRBV20-1
clone size: few
J gene: TRBJ2-5

CDR3 protein: CASSPLSTEAFF
CDR3 length: 12
V gene: TRBV18
clone size: NA
J gene: TRBJ1-1

CDR3 protein: CASREGTGELFF
CDR3 length: 12
V gene: TRBV6-1
clone size: NA
J gene: TRBJ2-2

CDR3 protein: CATIEGREAAAFF
CDR3 length: 13
V gene: TRBV2
clone size: few
J gene: TRBJ1-1

CDR3 protein: CASRGRASTDTQYF
CDR3 length: 14
V gene: TRBV19
clone size: NA
J gene: TRBJ2-3

CDR3 protein: CATREGYSSPLHF
CDR3 length: 13
V gene: TRBV15
clone size: NA
J gene: TRBJ1-6

CDR3 protein: CARSPQGGLQGYTF
CDR3 length: 14
V gene: TRBV7-3
clone size: once
J gene: TRBJ1-2

CDR3 protein: CASSSGSQYGYTF
CDR3 length: 13
V gene: TRBV5-4
clone size: NA
J gene: TRBJ1-2

CDR3 protein: CANRGGIVGFTYEQYF
CDR3 length: 16
V gene: TRBV10-1
clone size: NA
J gene: TRBJ2-7

CDR3 protein: CASSPGVTGKWSGANVLTF
CDR3 length: 19
V gene: TRBV6-2/TRBV6-3
clone size: NA
J gene: TRBJ2-6

CDR3 protein: CASIGLDSYEQYF
CDR3 length: 13
V gene: TRBV27
clone size: NA
J gene: TRBJ2-7

CDR3 protein: CSGGTSGRSYEQYF
CDR3 length: 14
V gene: TRBV29-1
clone size: NA
J gene: TRBJ2-7

CDR3 protein: CASSYRGESQPQHF
CDR3 length: 14
V gene: TRBV6-5
clone size: medium-sized
J gene: TRBJ1-5

CDR3 protein: CASSRLAGPYNEQFF
CDR3 length: 15
V gene: TRBV7-6
clone size: NA
J gene: TRBJ2-1

CDR3 protein: CASRAQGAGTQYF
CDR3 length: 13
V gene: TRBV9
clone size: NA
J gene: TRBJ2-5

CDR3 protein: CASRNPIYEQYF
CDR3 length: 12
V gene: TRBV6-2/TRBV6-3
clone size: few
J gene: TRBJ2-7

CDR3 protein: CASRGQTYGYAF
CDR3 length: 12
V gene: TRBV6-1
clone size: NA
J gene: TRBJ1-2

CDR3 protein: CASSLNSETQYF
CDR3 length: 12
V gene: TRBV5-1
clone size: NA
J gene: TRBJ2-5

CDR3 protein: CASSRQGDGGPLHF
CDR3 length: 14
V gene: TRBV7-9
clone size: few
J gene: TRBJ1-6